A single sample is the source of the 2 T cell receptor beta chains below, sequenced in a study of beta chain features in type 1 diabetes listed by TCRdb under 2018. Library prep was done by the immunoSEQ multiplex PCR assay. All of the isolated RNA was reverse transcribed with the High Capacity cDNA Reverse Transcription Kit, so expressed TCRB transcripts were sequenced. TCRdb mirrors the immuneACCESS table, restricted to in-frame sequences. Some clones are absent from its copies; in checked studies, under half trace to an unresolved V gene, and the reason for the others is unknown. For this sample the table gives about 130,000 clones, of which about a tenth were detected only once. The ten largest clones represent 0.6% to 0.8% of the sample. The sequenced sample was central memory CD4+ T cells from blood. Every receptor here comes from a man aged 18 to 29 in good health.

The rearrangement uses TRBV30 and TRBJ1-2; 8 bases match TRBD1. This CDR3 region has 12 residues. Per the germline V gene, CDR1 is GTSNPN and CDR2 is SVGIG (reference sequence). V lost 6 bases to trimming and J lost 8 bases; unmatched junction nucleotides: 8. CDR3 protein: CACITGGRGYTF. In DNA form, the CDR3 reads TGTGCCTGCATCACAGGGGGGCGAGGCTACACCTTC. The whole variable domain, remainder taken from reference TRBV30 and TRBJ1-2, is SQTIHQWPATLVQPVGSPLSLECTVEGTSNPNLYWYRQAAGRGLQLLFYSVGIGQISSEVPQNLSASRPQDRQFILSSKKLLLSDSGFYLCACITGGRGYTFGSGTRLTVV.

This chain joins TRBV28 and TRBJ2-7; a weak D match, TRBD1 (5 bases). Looked up from germline, CDR1 is MDHEN and CDR2 is SYDVKM. The CDR3 totals 16 residues. Trimming stripped 1 base from V and 4 bases from J, with 17 bases between. The CDR3 coding sequence is TGTGCCAGCAGTTTATTAGGTCAGGGTGGTATATACGAGCAGTACTTC. The encoded protein is CASSLLGQGGIYEQYF. Variable domain in full (rest from reference TRBV28 and TRBJ2-7): DVKVTQSSRYLVKRTGEKVFLECVQDMDHENMFWYRQDPGLGLRLIYFSYDVKMKEKGDIPEGYSVSREKKERFSLILESASTNQTSMYLCASSLLGQGGIYEQYFGPGTRLTVT.